The 21 T cell receptor beta chains in this list originate from one sample, sequenced in a study of a mutant IDH1 vaccine in newly diagnosed glioma. These receptors' antigens are unknown. Clones were sequenced by immunoSEQ multiplex PCR, and TCRdb holds only the in-frame ones, with some missing. The repertoire consists of over 30,000 clones, with 90% occurring once and the leading ten covering roughly 5%. Time point here: week 47, end of study. Vaccination used 300 ug of mutant IDH1 20-mer peptide per dose, with topical imiquimod. The sample here was PBMCs, taken from a glioma patient whose treatment included an IDH1 peptide vaccine. Receptors originate from a woman aged 35 to 49 with glioma.

In DNA form, the CDR3 reads TGTGCCAGCAGCTTAGACCTGAGGGCGAACACTGAAGCTTTCTTT. Its protein product is CASSLDLRANTEAFF. V usage is TRBV7-2 and J usage is TRBJ1-1; no clear D. Germline V gives CDR1 SGHTA, CDR2 FQGNSA. Trimming pared 1 base from V and 1 base from J, leaving 10 bases between. This CDR3 has 15 residues.

This sequence joins TRBV5-1 and TRBJ2-7; 8 positions match TRBD1. CDR3 length: 14 amino acids. In germline, CDR1 is SGHRS, CDR2 YFSETQ. The ends lost 2 bases at V and 2 bases at J; junction bases unmatched: 3. The CDR3 coding sequence is TGCGCCAGCAGCTTTCGGGACAGGACCTACGAGCAGTACTTC. This sequence encodes CASSFRDRTYEQYF.

This clone was seen a handful of times. The chain joins TRBV4-1 to TRBJ1-6; D call uncertain. Trimming left V 2 bases short and J 7 bases short, with 12 bases between. Germline assignment: CDR1 MGHRA and CDR2 YSYEKL. The CDR3 spans 15 residues. CDR3 sequence (DNA): TGCGCCAGCAGCCAATTCTACACCAGGAATTCACCCCTCCACTTT. Translating gives CASSQFYTRNSPLHF.

The V call is TRBV10-3, the J call TRBJ1-2; 8 bases align to TRBD1. Germline CDR1 is ENHRY and CDR2 is SYGVKD. The J segment lost 8 bases and the V segment lost 5 bases, leaving 4 bases of the junction unmatched. The CDR3 length is 12 residues. The CDR3 region has the DNA TGTGCCATCAGTCAGGGGGCGGTAGGCTACACCTTC. As protein: CAISQGAVGYTF.

V is TRBV2 and J is TRBJ1-4; no clear D gene. Trimming removed 10 bases at V and 3 bases at J, with 15 bases between. The CDR3 contains 14 residues. Germline V gene sequence: CDR1 SNHLY, CDR2 FYNNEI. CDR3 region: CATQVGGPNEKLFF. In DNA, the CDR3 is TGTGCCACCCAGGTCGGAGGGCCTAATGAAAAACTGTTTTTT.

This rearrangement joins TRBV6-1 to TRBJ2-7; 9 bases fit TRBD2. The trim removed 4 bases at V and 3 bases at J, leaving 7 bases unmatched. CDR1 is MNHNS and CDR2 is SASEGT in the germline V gene. The CDR3 is 15 residues long. CDR3 residues: CASSVGGGAGYEQYF. The CDR3 nucleotides are TGTGCCAGCAGTGTAGGCGGGGGGGCCGGCTACGAGCAGTACTTC.

Only a few counts were recorded for this clone. The chain recombines TRBV29-1 with TRBJ1-1, with 7 bases identical to TRBD1. CDR1 SQVTM and CDR2 ANQGSEA come from the germline V gene. The length of the CDR3 is 13 residues. CDR3 in amino acids: CNPWDSKHTEAFF. The CDR3 coding sequence is TGCAACCCATGGGACAGCAAGCACACTGAAGCTTTCTTT. The full variable domain, with the rest looked up from reference TRBV29-1 and TRBJ1-1, is SAVISQKPSRDICQRGTSLTIQCQVDSQVTMMFWYRQQPGQSLTLIATANQGSEATYESGFVIDKFPISRPNLTFSTLTVSNMSPEDSSIYLCNPWDSKHTEAFFGQGTRLTVV.

The chain carries TRBV6-6 and TRBJ1-1; D remains ambiguous. Per germline, CDR1 MNHNY and CDR2 SVGAGI (reference sequence). V lost 0 bases to trimming and J lost 7 bases, with 9 bases between them. The CDR3 totals 13 residues. CDR3 sequence: CASSYSSLIEAFF. Written as DNA, the CDR3 is TGTGCCAGCAGTTACTCGAGCCTTATTGAAGCTTTCTTT.

The chain is built from TRBV4-1 and TRBJ2-5, with D uncertain. Germline V gene lookup returns CDR1 MGHRA and CDR2 YSYEKL. V lost 5 bases, J lost 5 bases, and 15 bases lay in between. The length of the CDR3 is 14 residues. The CDR3 nucleotides are TGCGCCAGCAGCGCCCCGACCGGGCGGGAGACCCAGTACTTC. This sequence encodes CASSAPTGRETQYF.

Only one count was recorded for this clone. The genes are TRBV4-1 and TRBJ2-7, with TRBD2 as a possible D gene (5 bases). The CDR3 extends over 14 amino acids. Germline loops: CDR1 MGHRA, CDR2 YSYEKL. V gave up 1 base and J gave up 2 bases, with 9 bases separating them. As DNA, the CDR3 is TGCGCCAGCAGCCAAGCCGGAGGAACCTACGAGCAGTACTTC. Residues: CASSQAGGTYEQYF.

The V and J genes are TRBV5-1 and TRBJ2-3; tentative D call: TRBD2 (5 bases). The V and J ends lost 4 bases and 1 base respectively, with 13 bases between them. Germline CDR1 and CDR2: SGHRS and YFSETQ. The CDR3 runs 15 residues. The CDR3, as DNA: TGCGCCAGCAGCCCAGCGGATTCAGGCACAGATACGCAGTATTTT. Amino acids: CASSPADSGTDTQYF. Filled out from reference TRBV5-1 and TRBJ2-3, the complete variable domain reads KAGVTQTPRYLIKTRGQQVTLSCSPISGHRSVSWYQQTPGQGLQFLFEYFSETQRNKGNFPGRFSGRQFSNSRSEMNVSTLELGDSALYLCASSPADSGTDTQYFGPGTRLTVL.

The chain links TRBV30 to TRBJ2-1; the match to TRBD1 covers 7 bases. J gave up 4 bases and V 1 base, and 4 bases lay outside the gene matches. Germline loops: CDR1 GTSNPN, CDR2 SVGIG (reference sequence). CDR3 length equals 14 residues. As DNA, the CDR3 is TGTGCCTGGAGTGGACAGGGTCATTACAATGAGCAGTTCTTC. This translates into CAWSGQGHYNEQFF. The variable domain in full, with the rest retrieved from reference TRBV30 and TRBJ2-1, is SQTIHQWPATLVQPVGSPLSLECTVEGTSNPNLYWYRQAAGRGLQLLFYSVGIGQISSEVPQNLSASRPQDRQFILSSKKLLLSDSGFYLCAWSGQGHYNEQFFGPGTRLTVL.

This clone was observed once. The J gene is TRBJ2-3, the V gene TRBV5-1; 12 positions match TRBD2. CDR3 size: 14 residues. The germline V gene has CDR1 SGHRS and CDR2 YFSETQ. The ends lost 4 bases at V and 5 bases at J; junction bases unmatched: 2. The CDR3 here is CASSRTSGKDTQYF. CDR3 in DNA: TGCGCCAGCAGCCGGACTAGCGGGAAAGATACGCAGTATTTT.

V is TRBV4-3 and J is TRBJ2-7; D might be TRBD1 (5 bases). The V gene's germline CDR1 is LGHNA and CDR2 YSLEER. This CDR3 region has 15 residues. V lost 0 bases and J 0 bases, leaving 9 bases between the germline ends. As DNA, the CDR3 is TGCGCCAGCAGCCAAGACAGGGCGAGCTCCTACGAGCAGTACTTC. Translated, it gives CASSQDRASSYEQYF.

The count of this clone is one. J is TRBJ2-1 and V is TRBV7-8, with 11 bases lining up with TRBD2. The CDR3 is made up of 17 amino acids. The germline V gene encodes CDR1 SGHVS and CDR2 FQNEAQ. With 1 base clipped from V and 0 bases from J, the junction kept 2 bases outside the gene matches. In DNA form, the CDR3 reads TGTGCCAGCAGCTTAGAACTAGCGGGAGTCTCCTACAATGAGCAGTTCTTC. Translation gives CASSLELAGVSYNEQFF.

This rearrangement joins TRBV13 to TRBJ2-6; 10 bases fit TRBD2. The length of the CDR3 is 17 residues. Germline values: CDR1 PRHDT, CDR2 FYEKMQ (reference sequence). The V segment lost 0 bases and the J segment 2 bases; nucleotides outside the gene matches: 1. The CDR3 spells CASSLGAGGPGANVLTF. The CDR3 region has the DNA TGTGCCAGCAGCTTAGGAGCGGGGGGGCCTGGGGCCAACGTCCTGACTTTC.

The chain couples TRBV6-1 to TRBJ1-1; D is perhaps TRBD1 (5 bases). The V end was cut by 3 bases, the J end by 4 bases, with 15 bases between. There are 15 residues in the CDR3. The V gene's germline CDR1 is MNHNS and CDR2 SASEGT. For the CDR3, the DNA is TGTGCCAGCAGTGACAGGGTAGGGGCCGGCACTGAAGCTTTCTTT. It specifies CASSDRVGAGTEAFF.

V and J are TRBV19 and TRBJ1-3; possibly TRBD1 for D (6 bases). Germline V lookup: CDR1 LNHDA, CDR2 SQIVND (reference sequence). V gave up 3 bases and J gave up 0 bases, with 18 bases separating them. The CDR3 totals 18 residues. CDR3 protein: CASSMTGGTGPSGNTIYF. DNA of the CDR3: TGTGCCAGTAGTATGACGGGAGGTACAGGGCCCTCTGGAAACACCATATATTTT.

This chain uses TRBV5-8 with TRBJ1-3; D not resolved. Germline V gives CDR1 SGHTS, CDR2 YDEGEE. V was cut by 6 bases and J by 5 bases, with 15 bases left in between. The CDR3 covers 14 residues. CDR3 coding DNA: TGTGCCAGCACCACGGCCTACGGACGAAACACCATATATTTT. This sequence encodes CASTTAYGRNTIYF.

V is TRBV19 and J is TRBJ1-5; 9 bases map to TRBD1. Per the germline V gene, CDR1 is LNHDA and CDR2 is SQIVND (reference sequence). Losses at the gene ends were 5 bases for V and 7 bases for J; bases not matched to a gene: 15. This CDR3 has 17 residues. CDR3 DNA: TGTGCCAGTAGTGAGGGGCCGGGACAGGGCGTGTTGCAGCCCCAGCATTTT. Its translation: CASSEGPGQGVLQPQHF.

This sequence joins TRBV5-1 and TRBJ1-4; D gene unclear. Trimming stripped 0 bases from V and 3 bases from J, with 9 bases between. Germline V CDR1 and CDR2: SGHRS, YFSETQ. CDR3 size: 15 residues. This CDR3 reads CASSLDGRANEKLFF. Here the CDR3 DNA reads TGCGCCAGCAGCTTGGATGGGAGGGCTAATGAAAAACTGTTTTTT.